This TCR beta chain was documented in a study of OX40 agonist ivuxolimab in advanced cancers. About the study: Patients were infused with ivuxolimab every 2 weeks at 0.01 to 10 mg/kg. Study-wide results and caveats: Blood T cells, both CD4+ and CD8+, expanded clonally by week 6 at 0.1 to 3.0 mg/kg. Part of the nonresponder group also had normalized T-cell clonal expansion that was low.

CDR1 is MGHRA and CDR2 is YSYEKL in the germline V gene. This CDR3 spans 14 amino acids. Trimming pared 3 bases from V and 1 base from J, leaving 9 bases between. As regards this clone: Its matching antigen is unknown.

Patients with autoimmune history or systemic immunosuppression were excluded. Measured with immunoSEQ multiplex PCR; TCRdb has only the in-frame clones, and not every one. The table lists about 70,000 clones, about nine tenths of them singletons. The specimen comprised CD4+ or CD8+ T cells sorted from blood, sampled in a trial of the OX40 agonist ivuxolimab. The J gene is TRBJ1-1, the V gene TRBV4-1; D gene unclear. The TCR originated in an adult with an advanced solid tumor such as melanoma, head and neck, liver or kidney cancer. The CDR3, as DNA: TGCGCCAGCAGCCAGTTTTTGGAGAACACTGAAGCTTTCTTT. Translating gives CASSQFLENTEAFF.